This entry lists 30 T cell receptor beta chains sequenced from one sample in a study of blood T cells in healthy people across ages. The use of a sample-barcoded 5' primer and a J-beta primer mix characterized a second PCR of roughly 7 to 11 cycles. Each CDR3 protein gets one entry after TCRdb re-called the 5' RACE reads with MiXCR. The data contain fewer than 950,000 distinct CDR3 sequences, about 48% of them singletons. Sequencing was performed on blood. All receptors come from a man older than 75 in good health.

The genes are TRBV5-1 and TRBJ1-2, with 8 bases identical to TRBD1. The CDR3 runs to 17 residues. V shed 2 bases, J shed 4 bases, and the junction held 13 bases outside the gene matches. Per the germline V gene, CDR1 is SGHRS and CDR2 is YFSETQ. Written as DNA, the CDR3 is TGCGCCAGCAGCTTAATACCGGGACAGGTGGTAGTCTATGGCTACACCTTC. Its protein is CASSLIPGQVVVYGYTF.

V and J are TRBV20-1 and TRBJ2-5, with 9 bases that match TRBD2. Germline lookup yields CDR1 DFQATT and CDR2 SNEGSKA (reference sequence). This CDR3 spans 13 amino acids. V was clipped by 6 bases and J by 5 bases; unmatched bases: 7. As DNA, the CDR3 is TGCAGTGCCAGTAGCGGGAGTATCGAGACCCAGTACTTC. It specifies CSASSGSIETQYF.

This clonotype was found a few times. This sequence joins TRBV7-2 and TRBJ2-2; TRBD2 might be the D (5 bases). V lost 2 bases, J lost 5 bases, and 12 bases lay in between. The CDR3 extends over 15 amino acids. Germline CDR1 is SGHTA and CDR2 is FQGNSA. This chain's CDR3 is CASSLSVRGTGELFF. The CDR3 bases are TGTGCCAGCAGCTTAAGCGTGAGAGGGACCGGGGAGCTGTTTTTT.

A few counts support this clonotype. CDR3 amino acids: CSARAQGREGGETQYF. For the CDR3, the DNA is TGCAGTGCTAGAGCCCAGGGGCGGGAGGGTGGAGAGACCCAGTACTTC. The genes are TRBV20-1 and TRBJ2-5, with 9 bases that match TRBD2. CDR1 is DFQATT, CDR2 SNEGSKA, per germline (reference sequence). V gave up 1 base and J gave up 4 bases; unmatched junction bases: 10. The CDR3 length is 16 residues.

The CDR3: CASSPLDISRHRYAYF. CDR3 DNA: TGTGCCAGCAGTCCCCTCGACATTTCAAGGCACAGATACGCGTATTTT. The chain carries TRBV6-6 and TRBJ2-3, with unresolved D. Germline values: CDR1 MNHNY, CDR2 SVGAGI (reference sequence). This CDR3 comprises 16 residues. V lost 5 bases and J lost 14, with 29 bases in between.

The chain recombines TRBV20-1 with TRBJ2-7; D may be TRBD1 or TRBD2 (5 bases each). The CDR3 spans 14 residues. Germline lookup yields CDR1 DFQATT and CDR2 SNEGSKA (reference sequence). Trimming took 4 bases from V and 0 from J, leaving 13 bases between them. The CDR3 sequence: CSAIDSGLSYEQYF. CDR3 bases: TGCAGTGCTATAGACAGCGGACTCTCCTACGAGCAGTACTTC.

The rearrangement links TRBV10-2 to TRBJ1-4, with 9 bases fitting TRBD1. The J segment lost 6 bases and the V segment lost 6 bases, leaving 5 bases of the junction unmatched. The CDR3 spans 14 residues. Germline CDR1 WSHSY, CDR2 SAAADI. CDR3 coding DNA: TGCGCCAGCAGGGGGACAGGGCTTCATGAAAAACTGTTTTTT. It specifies CASRGTGLHEKLFF.

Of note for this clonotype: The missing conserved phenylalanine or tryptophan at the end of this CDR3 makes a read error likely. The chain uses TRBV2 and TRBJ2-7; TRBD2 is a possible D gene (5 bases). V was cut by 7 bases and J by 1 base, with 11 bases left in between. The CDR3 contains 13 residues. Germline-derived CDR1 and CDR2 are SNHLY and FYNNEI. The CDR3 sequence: CASTMDLSYEQYY. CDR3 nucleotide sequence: TGTGCCAGCACCATGGACTTATCCTACGAGCAGTACTAC.

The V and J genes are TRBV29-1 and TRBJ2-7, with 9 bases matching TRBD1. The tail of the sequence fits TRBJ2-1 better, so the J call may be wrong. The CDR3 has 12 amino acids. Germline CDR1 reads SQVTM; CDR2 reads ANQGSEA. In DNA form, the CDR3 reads TGCAGCGCCGGGACAGGGAGGAATGAGCAGTTCTTC. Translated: CSAGTGRNEQFF.

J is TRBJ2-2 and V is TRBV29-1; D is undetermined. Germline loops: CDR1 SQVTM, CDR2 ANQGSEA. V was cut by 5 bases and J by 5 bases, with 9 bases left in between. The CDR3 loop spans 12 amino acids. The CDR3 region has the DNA TGCAGCGTTAGAACGGGTACCGGGGAGCTGTTTTTT. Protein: CSVRTGTGELFF.

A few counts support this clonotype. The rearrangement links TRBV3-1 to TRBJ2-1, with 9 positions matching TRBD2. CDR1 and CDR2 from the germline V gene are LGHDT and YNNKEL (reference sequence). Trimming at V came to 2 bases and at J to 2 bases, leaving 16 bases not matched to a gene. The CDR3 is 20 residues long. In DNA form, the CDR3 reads TGTGCCAGCAGCCAAACCGGCGGTAGCGGGAGAGGGGGGCCCTACAATGAGCAGTTCTTC. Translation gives CASSQTGGSGRGGPYNEQFF.

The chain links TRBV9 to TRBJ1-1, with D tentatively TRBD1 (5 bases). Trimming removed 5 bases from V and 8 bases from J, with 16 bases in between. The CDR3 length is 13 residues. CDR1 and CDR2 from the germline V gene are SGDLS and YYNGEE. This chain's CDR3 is CASRAGPLEEAFF. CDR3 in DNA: TGTGCCAGCAGGGCGGGACCCCTTGAAGAAGCTTTCTTT.

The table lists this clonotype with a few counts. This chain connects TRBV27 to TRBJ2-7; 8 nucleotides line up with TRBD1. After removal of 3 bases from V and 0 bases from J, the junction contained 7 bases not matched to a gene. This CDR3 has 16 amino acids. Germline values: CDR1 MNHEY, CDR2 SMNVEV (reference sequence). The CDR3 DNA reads TGTGCCAGCAGTTTTACCGGGACAGGAGGCTCCTACGAGCAGTACTTC. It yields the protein CASSFTGTGGSYEQYF.

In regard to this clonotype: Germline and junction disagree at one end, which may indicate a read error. CDR3 sequence reads: CASSFLAGGTSTATQYF. Written as DNA, the CDR3 is TGTGCCAGCAGCTTCCTAGCGGGAGGTACTAGCACAGCTACGCAGTATTTT. J is TRBJ2-3 and V is TRBV7-2, with TRBD2 matching over 11 bases. CDR3 length: 17 amino acids. CDR1 is SGHTA, CDR2 FQGNSA, per germline.

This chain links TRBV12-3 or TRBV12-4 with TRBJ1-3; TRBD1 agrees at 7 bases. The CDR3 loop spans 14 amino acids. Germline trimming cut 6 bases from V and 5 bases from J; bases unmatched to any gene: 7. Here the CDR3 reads CASRTGVVRNTIYF. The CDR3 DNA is TGTGCCAGCAGAACAGGGGTGGTGAGAAACACCATATATTTT.

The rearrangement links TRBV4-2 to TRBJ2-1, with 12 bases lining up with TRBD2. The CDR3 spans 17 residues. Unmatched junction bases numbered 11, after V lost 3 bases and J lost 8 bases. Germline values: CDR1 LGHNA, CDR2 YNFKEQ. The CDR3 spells CASSQGAGLAGFDEQFF. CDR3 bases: TGTGCCAGCAGCCAGGGCGCCGGACTAGCGGGATTTGATGAGCAGTTCTTC.

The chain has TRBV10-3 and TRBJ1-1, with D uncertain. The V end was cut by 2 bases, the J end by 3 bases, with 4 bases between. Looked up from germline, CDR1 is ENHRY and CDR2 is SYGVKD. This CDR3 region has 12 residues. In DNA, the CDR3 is TGTGCCATCAGTGAGCAATACACTGAAGCTTTCTTT. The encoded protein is CAISEQYTEAFF.

The CDR3 region is CSVELVPGVVNEQFF. DNA of the CDR3: TGCAGCGTTGAATTAGTGCCAGGGGTGGTCAATGAGCAGTTCTTC. This chain connects TRBV29-1 to TRBJ2-1; a possible D gene is TRBD1 (6 bases). Germline CDR1 is SQVTM and CDR2 is ANQGSEA. The CDR3 runs 15 residues. Trimming stripped 2 bases from V and 6 bases from J, with 17 bases between.

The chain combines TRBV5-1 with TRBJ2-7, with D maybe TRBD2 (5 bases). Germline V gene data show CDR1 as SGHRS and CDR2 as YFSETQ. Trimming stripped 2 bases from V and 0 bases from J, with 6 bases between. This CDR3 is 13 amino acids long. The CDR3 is CASSFGDSYEQYF. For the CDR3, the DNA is TGCGCCAGCAGCTTCGGGGACTCCTACGAGCAGTACTTC.

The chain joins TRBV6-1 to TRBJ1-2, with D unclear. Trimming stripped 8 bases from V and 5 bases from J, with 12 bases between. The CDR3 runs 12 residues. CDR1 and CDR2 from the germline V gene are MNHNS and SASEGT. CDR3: CASRRVEYGYTF. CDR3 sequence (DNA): TGTGCCAGCCGGAGGGTGGAATATGGCTACACCTTC.

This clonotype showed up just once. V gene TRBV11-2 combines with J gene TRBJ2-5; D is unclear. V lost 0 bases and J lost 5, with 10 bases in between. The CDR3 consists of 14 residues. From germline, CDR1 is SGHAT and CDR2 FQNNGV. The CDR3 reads CASSLDGVSETQYF. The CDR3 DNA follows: TGTGCCAGCAGCTTAGATGGGGTATCGGAGACCCAGTACTTC.

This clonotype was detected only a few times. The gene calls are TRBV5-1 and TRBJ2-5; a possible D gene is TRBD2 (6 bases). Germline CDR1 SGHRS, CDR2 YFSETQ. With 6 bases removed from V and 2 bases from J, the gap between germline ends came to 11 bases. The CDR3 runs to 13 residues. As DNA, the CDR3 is TGCGCCAGCAACCCGGGGGAACAAGAGACCCAGTACTTC. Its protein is CASNPGEQETQYF.

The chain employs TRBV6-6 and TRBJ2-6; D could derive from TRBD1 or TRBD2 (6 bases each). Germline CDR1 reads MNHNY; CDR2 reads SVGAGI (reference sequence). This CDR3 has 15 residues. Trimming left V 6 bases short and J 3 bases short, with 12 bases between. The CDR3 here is CASSAGEVGANVLTF. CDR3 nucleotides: TGTGCCAGCAGCGCAGGGGAGGTTGGGGCCAACGTCCTGACTTTC.

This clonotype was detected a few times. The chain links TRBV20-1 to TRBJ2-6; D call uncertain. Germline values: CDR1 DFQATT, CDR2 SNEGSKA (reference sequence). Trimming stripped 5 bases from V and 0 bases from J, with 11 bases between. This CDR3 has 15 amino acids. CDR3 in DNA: TGCAGTGCTTATAGCCGCGACTCTGGGGCCAACGTCCTGACTTTC. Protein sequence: CSAYSRDSGANVLTF.

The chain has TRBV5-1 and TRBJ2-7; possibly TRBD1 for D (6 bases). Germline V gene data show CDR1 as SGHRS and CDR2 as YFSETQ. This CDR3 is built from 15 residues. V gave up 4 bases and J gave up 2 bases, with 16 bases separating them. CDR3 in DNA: TGCGCCAGCAGCGTTGTCGGGACACCAACCTACGAGCAGTACTTC. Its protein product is CASSVVGTPTYEQYF.

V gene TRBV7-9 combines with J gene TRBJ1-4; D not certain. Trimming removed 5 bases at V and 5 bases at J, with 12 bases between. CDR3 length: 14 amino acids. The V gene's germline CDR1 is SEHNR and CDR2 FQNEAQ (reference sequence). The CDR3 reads CASSPAESNEKLFF. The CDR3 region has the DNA TGTGCCAGCAGCCCGGCGGAGTCGAATGAAAAACTGTTTTTT. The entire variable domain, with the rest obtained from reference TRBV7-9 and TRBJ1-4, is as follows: DTGVSQNPRHKITKRGQNVTFRCDPISEHNRLYWYRQTLGQGPEFLTYFQNEAQLEKSRLLSDRFSAERPKGSFSTLEIQRTEQGDSAMYLCASSPAESNEKLFFGSGTQLSVL.

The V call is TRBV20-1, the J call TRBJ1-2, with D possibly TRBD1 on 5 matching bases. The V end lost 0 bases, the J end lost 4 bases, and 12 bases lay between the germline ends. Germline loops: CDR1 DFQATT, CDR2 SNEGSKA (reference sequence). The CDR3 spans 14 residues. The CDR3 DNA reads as TGCAGTGCTAGAGATAATAGGGGACCCTATGGCTACACCTTC. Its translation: CSARDNRGPYGYTF.

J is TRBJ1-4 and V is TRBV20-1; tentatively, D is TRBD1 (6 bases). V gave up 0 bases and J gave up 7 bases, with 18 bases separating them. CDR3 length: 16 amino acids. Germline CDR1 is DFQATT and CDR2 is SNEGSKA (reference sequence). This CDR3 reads CSARDSVKGDGEKLFF. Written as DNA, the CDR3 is TGCAGTGCTAGAGATAGTGTTAAGGGGGATGGTGAAAAACTGTTTTTT.

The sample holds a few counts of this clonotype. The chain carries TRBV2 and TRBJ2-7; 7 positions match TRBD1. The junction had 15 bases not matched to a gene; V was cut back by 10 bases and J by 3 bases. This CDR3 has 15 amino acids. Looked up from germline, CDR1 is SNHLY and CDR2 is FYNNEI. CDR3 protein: CAIQGLGNSGYEQYF. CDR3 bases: TGTGCCATACAGGGGCTCGGGAATAGTGGCTACGAGCAGTACTTC.

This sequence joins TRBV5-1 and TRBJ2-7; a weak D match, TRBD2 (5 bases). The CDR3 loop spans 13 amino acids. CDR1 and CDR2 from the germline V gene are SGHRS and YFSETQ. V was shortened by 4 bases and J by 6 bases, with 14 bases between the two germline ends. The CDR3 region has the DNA TGCGCCAGCAGCGTGGGAGTATCGGGCGAGCAGTACTTC. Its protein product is CASSVGVSGEQYF.